This entry lists 25 T cell receptor beta chains sequenced from one sample in a study of blood T cell repertoires in COVID-19. Clones were sequenced by immunoSEQ multiplex PCR, and TCRdb holds only the in-frame ones, with some missing. The table has 350,000 or so clones, 80% to 90% seen once. The sample consisted of PBMCs or T cells enriched from blood (not recorded which). These receptors were taken from a woman aged 40 to 49 with acute COVID-19.

This clone was seen once. The chain has TRBV25-1 and TRBJ2-1, with TRBD2 matching over 7 bases. With V trimmed by 6 bases and J by 6 bases, 5 bases remained unmatched. The germline gives CDR1 MGHDK, CDR2 SYGVNS. The CDR3 extends over 13 amino acids. The CDR3 DNA reads TGTGCCAGCAGCATTGGGACTACCAATGAGCAGTTCTTC. Translation gives CASSIGTTNEQFF.

The chain couples TRBV19 to TRBJ1-5; maybe TRBD1 (5 bases). Germline V gene sequence: CDR1 LNHDA, CDR2 SQIVND (reference sequence). The CDR3 has 16 amino acids. The V end was cut by 3 bases, the J end by 0 bases, with 12 bases between. As DNA, the CDR3 is TGTGCCAGTAGTATTTTATCAGGGCCTAGCAATCAGCCCCAGCATTTT. Translation: CASSILSGPSNQPQHF.

This chain uses TRBV19 with TRBJ2-1; 10 bases line up with TRBD2. The germline V gene encodes CDR1 LNHDA and CDR2 SQIVND (reference sequence). The CDR3 covers 16 residues. Losses at the gene ends were 4 bases for V and 7 bases for J; bases not matched to a gene: 10. The CDR3 nucleotides are TGTGCCAGTAGTAGGGGACTAGCGATTACGGGGAATGAGCAGTTCTTC. Translation: CASSRGLAITGNEQFF.

This clone was recorded a few times. The chain joins TRBV7-8 to TRBJ1-4; D may be TRBD1 (6 bases). From germline, CDR1 is SGHVS and CDR2 FQNEAQ. This CDR3 is built from 13 residues. V was pared by 3 bases and J by 11 bases, with 13 bases between. CDR3 in DNA: TGTGCCAGCAGCTTTAGAGACACAGGGAAACTGTTTTTT. Translation: CASSFRDTGKLFF.

In regard to this clone: Other DNA sequences within the sample encode an identical CDR3. This chain joins TRBV18 and TRBJ1-6, with 12 bases that match TRBD1. The CDR3 is 15 residues long. Trimming cost V 3 bases and J 7 bases; bases outside gene matches: 1. The germline V gene has CDR1 KGHSH and CDR2 LQKENI. The CDR3 coding sequence is TGTGCCAGCTCACCGGGACAGGGGGCCAATTCACCCCTCCACTTT. Its translation: CASSPGQGANSPLHF.

This chain links TRBV6-5 with TRBJ2-6, with 7 positions matching TRBD2. The CDR3 contains 14 residues. Germline CDR1 and CDR2: MNHEY and SVGAGI. V trimming: 6 bases; J trimming: 8 bases; junction bases outside the gene matches: 7. The CDR3 nucleotides are TGTGCCAGCAGGCAACCGGGAGGAACCAACGTCCTGACTTTC. As protein: CASRQPGGTNVLTF.

This clone was observed a handful of times. The J gene is TRBJ2-7, the V gene TRBV6-2 or TRBV6-3, with a possible D match to TRBD2 (5 bases). V was pared by 0 bases and J by 10 bases, with 7 bases between. Germline lookup yields CDR1 MNHEY and CDR2 SVGEGT. This CDR3 is built from 11 residues. The CDR3 coding sequence is TGTGCCAGCAGTTACTCCCGGGATCAGTACTTC. It yields the protein CASSYSRDQYF.

The J gene is TRBJ2-5, the V gene TRBV20-1, with 8 bases fitting TRBD2. The CDR3 extends over 15 amino acids. CDR1 DFQATT and CDR2 SNEGSKA come from the germline V gene (reference sequence). V shed 3 bases and J 0 bases; nucleotides not matched to a gene: 6. The CDR3 DNA follows: TGCAGTGCTAGTAGGGCTAGCGGGCACCAAGAGACCCAGTACTTC. The encoded protein is CSASRASGHQETQYF.

V gene TRBV6-5 combines with J gene TRBJ2-7; 8 positions agree with TRBD2. The CDR3 contains 15 residues. The V gene end was trimmed by 5 bases and the J gene end by 7 bases; junction bases not matched to a gene: 13. Germline assignment: CDR1 MNHEY and CDR2 SVGAGI. This CDR3 reads CASSTGGSRGSEQYF. The CDR3 DNA reads as TGTGCCAGCAGTACGGGGGGGTCACGAGGCTCGGAGCAGTACTTC.

The table lists this clone with a few counts. This chain uses TRBV7-2 with TRBJ2-3; 11 nucleotides agree with TRBD2. The CDR3 sequence is 19 residues long. CDR1 and CDR2 from the germline V gene are SGHTA and FQGNSA. V gave up 1 base and J gave up 8 bases; unmatched junction bases: 17. Here the CDR3 DNA reads TGTGCCAGCAGCTTAGAAGGGATGACTAGCGGGAACATCTACGGTACGCAGTATTTT. Its translation: CASSLEGMTSGNIYGTQYF.

The rearrangement links TRBV28 to TRBJ2-3; TRBD2 aligns across 10 bases. V was pared by 6 bases and J by 2 bases, with 5 bases of the junction left unmatched. The V gene's germline CDR1 is MDHEN and CDR2 SYDVKM. This CDR3 region has 15 residues. CDR3 sequence reads: CASSRTSGFTDTQYF. The CDR3 DNA follows: TGTGCCAGCAGCCGGACTAGCGGTTTCACAGATACGCAGTATTTT.

This chain uses TRBV11-1 with TRBJ1-3; 9 bases fit TRBD1. Germline CDR1 is SGHAT and CDR2 is FQDESV (reference sequence). V dropped 5 bases and J dropped 0; count of bases not matched to a gene: 5. This CDR3 has 16 residues. CDR3: CASSRGQGSSGNTIYF. CDR3 coding DNA: TGTGCCAGCAGCCGCGGACAGGGGAGCTCTGGAAACACCATATATTTT. Using reference TRBV11-1 and TRBJ1-3 for the parts outside the CDR3, the full variable domain is EAEVAQSPRYKITEKSQAVAFWCDPISGHATLYWYRQILGQGPELLVQFQDESVVDDSQLPKDRFSAERLKGVDSTLKIQPAELGDSAMYLCASSRGQGSSGNTIYFGEGSWLTVV.

The CDR3 loop is CASSSSSGSGQETQYF. The CDR3 nucleotides read TGTGCCAGCTCGTCTTCTAGCGGGAGTGGCCAAGAGACCCAGTACTTC. This chain links TRBV18 with TRBJ2-5; TRBD2 matches 10 bases. Losses at the gene ends were 6 bases for V and 1 base for J; bases not matched to a gene: 8. Germline assignment: CDR1 KGHSH and CDR2 LQKENI. This CDR3 spans 16 amino acids. Filled out from reference TRBV18 and TRBJ2-5, the complete variable domain reads NAGVMQNPRHLVRRRGQEARLRCSPMKGHSHVYWYRQLPEEGLKFMVYLQKENIIDESGMPKERFSAEFPKEGPSILRIQQVVRGDSAAYFCASSSSSGSGQETQYFGPGTRLLVL.

This clone was seen once. The genes are TRBV3-1 (or the pseudogene TRBV3-2) and TRBJ2-1; 8 bases match TRBD2. The V gene end was trimmed by 6 bases and the J gene end by 6 bases; junction bases not matched to a gene: 7. The CDR3 spans 14 residues. Germline V gene sequence: CDR1 LGHDT, CDR2 YNNKEL (reference sequence). DNA for the CDR3: TGTGCCAGCAGTCCCCGGGGGGGTGGCAATGAGCAGTTCTTC. Residues: CASSPRGGGNEQFF.

The chain recombines TRBV19 with TRBJ1-5; unclear D gene. V shed 2 bases and J shed 4 bases, with 9 bases lying between them. Germline V gene sequence: CDR1 LNHDA, CDR2 SQIVND (reference sequence). The CDR3 contains 14 residues. The CDR3 spells CASSITHRNQPQHF. The CDR3 nucleotides read TGTGCCAGTAGTATAACACACCGAAATCAGCCCCAGCATTTT.

The chain uses TRBV5-1 and TRBJ2-1; possible D gene TRBD2, 5 bases. V shed 4 bases and J shed 0 bases, with 11 bases lying between them. The length of the CDR3 is 15 residues. The germline V gene encodes CDR1 SGHRS and CDR2 YFSETQ. The CDR3 protein is CASSPEVSSYNEQFF. CDR3 DNA: TGCGCCAGCAGCCCGGAGGTATCCTCCTACAATGAGCAGTTCTTC.

The chain employs TRBV28 and TRBJ2-7, with 8 bases that match TRBD1. The CDR3 runs 17 residues. Germline V CDR1 and CDR2: MDHEN, SYDVKM. Trimming removed 3 bases from V and 3 bases from J; junction bases left unmatched: 13. The CDR3 bases are TGTGCCAGCAGTTTTCACGTTGGGACAGGCAAAGTCTACGAGCAGTACTTC. As protein: CASSFHVGTGKVYEQYF.

The genes are TRBV6-5 and TRBJ2-7, with 9 bases aligning to TRBD2. Germline V gene lookup returns CDR1 MNHEY and CDR2 SVGAGI. This CDR3 has 15 amino acids. V lost 0 bases, J lost 2 bases, and 2 bases stayed unmatched. In DNA form, the CDR3 reads TGTGCCAGCAGTTACTCTGGCGGGAGGGCCTACGAGCAGTACTTC. It yields the protein CASSYSGGRAYEQYF.

The J gene is TRBJ2-1, the V gene TRBV2; TRBD2 is a possible D gene (5 bases). The CDR3 has 14 amino acids. Germline lookup yields CDR1 SNHLY and CDR2 FYNNEI. The V and J ends lost 4 bases and 4 bases respectively, with 11 bases between them. The CDR3 DNA sequence: TGTGCCAGCAGTGTACAAGGACTGTACAATGAGCAGTTCTTC. Protein product: CASSVQGLYNEQFF.

The chain couples TRBV29-1 to TRBJ2-1; 12 nucleotides agree with TRBD2. Germline V gene data show CDR1 as SQVTM and CDR2 as ANQGSEA. The CDR3 runs 15 residues. Trimming at V came to 6 bases and at J to 5 bases, leaving 8 bases not matched to a gene. CDR3 amino acids: CSVAPLAGGDNEQFF. CDR3 coding DNA: TGCAGCGTGGCCCCACTAGCGGGGGGAGACAATGAGCAGTTCTTC.

This chain links TRBV7-9 with TRBJ1-6; 8 bases are a match to TRBD1. Trimming took 5 bases from V and 8 from J; bases not matched to a gene: 5. CDR1 is SEHNR and CDR2 is FQNEAQ in the germline V gene (reference sequence). The CDR3 covers 14 residues. The CDR3 reads CASSPGQAYSPLHF. CDR3 DNA: TGTGCCAGCAGCCCGGGACAGGCCTATTCACCCCTCCACTTT. The whole variable domain, remainder taken from reference TRBV7-9 and TRBJ1-6, is DTGVSQNPRHKITKRGQNVTFRCDPISEHNRLYWYRQTLGQGPEFLTYFQNEAQLEKSRLLSDRFSAERPKGSFSTLEIQRTEQGDSAMYLCASSPGQAYSPLHFGNGTRLTVT.

This rearrangement joins TRBV5-6 to TRBJ2-7; D uncertain. Trimming took off 7 bases at V and 5 bases at J, with 16 bases between the two ends. The CDR3 covers 13 residues. Germline-derived CDR1 and CDR2 are SGHDT and YYEEEE. The CDR3 loop reads CASLGLGIDEQYF. Written as DNA, the CDR3 is TGTGCCAGCCTTGGTCTTGGCATCGACGAGCAGTACTTC.

This chain connects TRBV29-1 to TRBJ2-1; TRBD1 aligns across 10 bases. Germline CDR1 and CDR2: SQVTM and ANQGSEA. CDR3 size: 13 residues. Losses at the gene ends were 8 bases for V and 9 bases for J; bases not matched to a gene: 10. CDR3 DNA: TGCAGCATAAGGACAGGGGGAGTGGGTGAGCAGTTCTTC. This gives the protein CSIRTGGVGEQFF.

This rearrangement joins TRBV3-1 (or the pseudogene TRBV3-2) to TRBJ2-7; TRBD2 matches 10 bases. Germline V gene data show CDR1 as LGHDT and CDR2 as YNNKEL (reference sequence). This CDR3 is built from 14 residues. With 4 bases clipped from V and 6 bases from J, the junction kept 6 bases outside the gene matches. The CDR3 region has the DNA TGTGCCAGCAGCCTGTTAGCGGGAGGCCCCGAGCAGTACTTC. Translated: CASSLLAGGPEQYF.

J is TRBJ1-2 and V is TRBV9; 8 bases match TRBD1. The CDR3 loop spans 15 amino acids. CDR1 and CDR2 (germline): SGDLS, YYNGEE. V shed 0 bases, J shed 2 bases, and the junction held 3 bases outside the gene matches. CDR3 residues: CASSVGNRGNYGYTF. The CDR3 DNA follows: TGTGCCAGCAGCGTAGGAAACAGGGGGAACTATGGCTACACCTTC. The entire variable domain, with the rest obtained from reference TRBV9 and TRBJ1-2, is as follows: DSGVTQTPKHLITATGQRVTLRCSPRSGDLSVYWYQQSLDQGLQFLIQYYNGEERAKGNILERFSAQQFPDLHSELNLSSLELGDSALYFCASSVGNRGNYGYTFGSGTRLTVV.